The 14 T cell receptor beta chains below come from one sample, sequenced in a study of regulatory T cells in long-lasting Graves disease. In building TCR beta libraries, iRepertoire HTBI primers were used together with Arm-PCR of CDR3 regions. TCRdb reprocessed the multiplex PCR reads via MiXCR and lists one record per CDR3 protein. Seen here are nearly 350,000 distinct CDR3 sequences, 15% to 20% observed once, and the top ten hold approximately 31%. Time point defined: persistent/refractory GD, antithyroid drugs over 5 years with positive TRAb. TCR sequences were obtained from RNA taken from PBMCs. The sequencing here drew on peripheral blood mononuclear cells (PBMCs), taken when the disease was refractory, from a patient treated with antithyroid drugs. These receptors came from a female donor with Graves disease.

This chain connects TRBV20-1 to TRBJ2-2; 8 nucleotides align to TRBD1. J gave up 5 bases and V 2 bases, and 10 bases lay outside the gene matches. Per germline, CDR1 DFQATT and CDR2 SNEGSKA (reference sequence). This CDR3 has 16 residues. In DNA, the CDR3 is TGCAGTGCTAGATCGACAGGGGTCAGACGGACCGGGGAGCTGTTTTTT. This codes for CSARSTGVRRTGELFF.

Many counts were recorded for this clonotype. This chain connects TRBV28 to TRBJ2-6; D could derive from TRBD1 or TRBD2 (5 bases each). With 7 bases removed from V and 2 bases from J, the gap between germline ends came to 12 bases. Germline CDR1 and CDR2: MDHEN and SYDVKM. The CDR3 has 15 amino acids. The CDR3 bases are TGTGCCAGCACCCGAGGGGTGACTGGGGCCAACGTCCTGACTTTC. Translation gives CASTRGVTGANVLTF.

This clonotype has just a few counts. The CDR3 sequence is CASSLWEPGREQYF. CDR3 DNA: TGCGCCAGCAGCTTGTGGGAGCCGGGTCGAGAGCAGTACTTC. The rearrangement links TRBV5-1 to TRBJ2-7, with a possible D match to TRBD2 (5 bases). This CDR3 region has 14 residues. Germline V lookup: CDR1 SGHRS, CDR2 YFSETQ. V gave up 1 base and J gave up 7 bases, with 15 bases separating them.

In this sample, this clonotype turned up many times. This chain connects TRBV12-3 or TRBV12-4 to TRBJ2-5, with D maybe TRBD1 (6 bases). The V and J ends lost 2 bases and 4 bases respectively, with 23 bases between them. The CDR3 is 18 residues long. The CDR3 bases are TGTGCCAGCAGTTTACCAACCAGGATTTGGGGGCGGCCAGAGACCCAGTACTTC. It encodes CASSLPTRIWGRPETQYF.

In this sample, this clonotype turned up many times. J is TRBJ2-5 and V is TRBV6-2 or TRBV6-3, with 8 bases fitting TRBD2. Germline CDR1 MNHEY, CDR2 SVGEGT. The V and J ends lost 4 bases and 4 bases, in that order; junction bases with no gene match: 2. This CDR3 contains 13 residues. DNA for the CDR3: TGTGCCAGCAGTTTCGGGGGGGCAGAGACCCAGTACTTC. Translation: CASSFGGAETQYF.

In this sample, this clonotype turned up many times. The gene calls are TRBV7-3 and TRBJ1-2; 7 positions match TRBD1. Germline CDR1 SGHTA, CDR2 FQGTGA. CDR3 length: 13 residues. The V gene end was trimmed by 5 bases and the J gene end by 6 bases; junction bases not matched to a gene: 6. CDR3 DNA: TGTGCCAGCAGCCCAGGGGACAGTAATGGCTACACCTTC. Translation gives CASSPGDSNGYTF.

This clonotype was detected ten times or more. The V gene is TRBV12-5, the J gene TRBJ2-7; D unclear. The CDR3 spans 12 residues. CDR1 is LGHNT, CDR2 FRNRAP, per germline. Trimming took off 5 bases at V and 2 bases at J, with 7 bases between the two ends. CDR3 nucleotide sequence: TGTGCTAGTGGTCTAACAGCCTACGAGCAGTACTTC. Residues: CASGLTAYEQYF. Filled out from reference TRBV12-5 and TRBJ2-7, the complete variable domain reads DARVTQTPRHKVTEMGQEVTMRCQPILGHNTVFWYRQTMMQGLELLAYFRNRAPLDDSGMPKDRFSAEMPDATLATLKIQPSEPRDSAVYFCASGLTAYEQYFGPGTRLTVT.

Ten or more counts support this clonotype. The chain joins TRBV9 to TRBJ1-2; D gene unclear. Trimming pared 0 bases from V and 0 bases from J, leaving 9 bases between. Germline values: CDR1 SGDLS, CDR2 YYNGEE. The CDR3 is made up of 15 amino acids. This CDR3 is CASSVGRAANYGYTF. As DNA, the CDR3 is TGTGCCAGCAGCGTAGGGAGGGCCGCTAACTATGGCTACACCTTC.

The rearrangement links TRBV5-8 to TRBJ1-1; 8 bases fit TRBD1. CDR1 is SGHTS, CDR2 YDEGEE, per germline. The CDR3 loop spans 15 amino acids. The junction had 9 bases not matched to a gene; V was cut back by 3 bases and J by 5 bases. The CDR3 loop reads CASSYRQGPPTEAFF. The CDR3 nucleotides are TGTGCCAGCAGCTACAGACAGGGGCCCCCGACTGAAGCTTTCTTT.

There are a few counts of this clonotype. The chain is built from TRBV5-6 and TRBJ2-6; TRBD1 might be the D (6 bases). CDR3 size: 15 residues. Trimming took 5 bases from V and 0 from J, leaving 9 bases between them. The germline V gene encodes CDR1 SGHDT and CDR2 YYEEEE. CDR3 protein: CASRHRDSGANVLTF. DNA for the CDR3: TGTGCCAGCAGGCACAGGGACTCTGGGGCCAACGTCCTGACTTTC.

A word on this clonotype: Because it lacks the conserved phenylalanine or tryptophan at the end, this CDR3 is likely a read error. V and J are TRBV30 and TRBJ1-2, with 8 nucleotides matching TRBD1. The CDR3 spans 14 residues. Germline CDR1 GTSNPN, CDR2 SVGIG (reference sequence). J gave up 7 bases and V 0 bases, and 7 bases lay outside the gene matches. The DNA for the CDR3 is TGTGCCTGGAGTGTTGACAGGGGCTCCCTTGGCTACACCGTC. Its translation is CAWSVDRGSLGYTV.

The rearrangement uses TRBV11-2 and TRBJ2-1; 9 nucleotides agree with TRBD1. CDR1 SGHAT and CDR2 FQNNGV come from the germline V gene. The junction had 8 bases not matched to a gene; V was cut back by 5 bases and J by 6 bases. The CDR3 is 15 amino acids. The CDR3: CASSIDRGNFNEQFF. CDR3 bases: TGTGCCAGCAGCATCGACAGGGGGAATTTCAATGAGCAGTTCTTC.

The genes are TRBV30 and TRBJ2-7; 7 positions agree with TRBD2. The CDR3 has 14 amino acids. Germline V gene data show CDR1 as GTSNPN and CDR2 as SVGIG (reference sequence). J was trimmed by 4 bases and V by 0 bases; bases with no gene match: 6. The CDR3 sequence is CAWSVHGGLYEQYF. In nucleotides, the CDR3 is TGTGCCTGGAGTGTACACGGGGGGTTGTACGAGCAGTACTTC.

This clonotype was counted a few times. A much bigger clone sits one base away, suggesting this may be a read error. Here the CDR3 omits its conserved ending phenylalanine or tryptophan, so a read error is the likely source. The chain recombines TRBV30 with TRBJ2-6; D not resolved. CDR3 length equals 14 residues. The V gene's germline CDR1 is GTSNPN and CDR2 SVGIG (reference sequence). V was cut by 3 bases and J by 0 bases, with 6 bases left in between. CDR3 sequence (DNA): TGTGCCTGGAGCGTAGGCTCTGGGGCCAACGTCCTGACTCTC. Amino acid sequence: CAWSVGSGANVLTL.